This TCR beta chain was identified during a study of blood T cell repertoires in COVID-19. About the study: PBMCs, B-cell-depleted T cells, or T cells provided the cDNA or gDNA that made up the material.

TCRdb's copy holds only in-frame clones and misses some; the assay was immunoSEQ multiplex PCR. This table has more than 200,000 clones, approximately 80% appearing once. V dropped 0 bases and J dropped 4; count of bases not matched to a gene: 6. Germline-derived CDR1 and CDR2 are SGDLS and YYNGEE. This CDR3 contains 15 residues. The sequenced material came from peripheral blood. The TCR was taken from a man aged 55 to 69 with acute or convalescent COVID-19. The chain uses TRBV9 and TRBJ2-5; 7 nucleotides line up with TRBD1. The CDR3 sequence is CASSVALQGRETQYF. The CDR3 DNA reads as TGTGCCAGCAGCGTAGCTCTACAGGGGAGAGAGACCCAGTACTTC. Complete variable domain (other parts from reference TRBV9 and TRBJ2-5): DSGVTQTPKHLITATGQRVTLRCSPRSGDLSVYWYQQSLDQGLQFLIQYYNGEERAKGNILERFSAQQFPDLHSELNLSSLELGDSALYFCASSVALQGRETQYFGPGTRLLVL.